The 16 T cell receptor beta chains listed next were all sequenced from one sample in a study of T-cell memory formation after mild COVID-19. TCRdb re-derived calls from the 5' RACE reads in MiXCR, one entry per CDR3 protein. The sample shows hundreds of thousands of distinct CDR3 sequences, over 15% of them seen only once. Sequencing was performed on PBMCs or a T cell subset sorted from them (not recorded which). The receptors shown here come from a young man who had mild COVID-19 (a few samples of this study predate the infection). Cell type and time point are not known.

This clonotype was seen only a few times. The chain links TRBV2 to TRBJ2-1, with D perhaps matching TRBD1 or TRBD2 (5 bases each). The germline gives CDR1 SNHLY, CDR2 FYNNEI. CDR3 length: 10 amino acids. V was shortened by 9 bases and J by 10 bases, with 10 bases between the two germline ends. The CDR3 region is CARGTGEQFF. DNA of the CDR3: TGTGCCAGGGGGACCGGCGAGCAGTTCTTC.

This clonotype has a handful of counts. The rearrangement joins TRBV4-2 to TRBJ2-7; weak D call: TRBD2 (6 bases). The V gene's germline CDR1 is LGHNA and CDR2 YNFKEQ. Deletions cut 0 bases from V and 0 bases from J, with 12 bases between. CDR3 length: 16 residues. For the CDR3, the DNA is TGTGCCAGCAGCCAAGATAGAGGGAGGAGCTCCTACGAGCAGTACTTC. Its translation: CASSQDRGRSSYEQYF.

This clonotype has more than one count but fewer than ten. The rearrangement links TRBV7-3 to TRBJ2-1; D unresolved. The CDR3 has 13 residues. Germline CDR1 SGHTA, CDR2 FQGTGA. V lost 7 bases, J lost 14 bases, and 21 bases lay in between. The CDR3 nucleotides are TGTGCCAGCACCTTGACACCCAATACGAAAAAGTTCTTC. Its translation is CASTLTPNTKKFF.

The rearrangement joins TRBV27 to TRBJ2-2; TRBD2 agrees at 14 bases. CDR3 length: 15 residues. The V gene's germline CDR1 is MNHEY and CDR2 SMNVEV (reference sequence). The V segment lost 7 bases and the J segment 7 bases; nucleotides outside the gene matches: 5. The CDR3 nucleotides read TGTGCCAGCATGGGGACTAGCGGGGGTGACGGGGAGCTGTTTTTT. This codes for CASMGTSGGDGELFF.

This rearrangement joins TRBV5-1 to TRBJ2-1; a possible D gene is TRBD1 (6 bases). Germline CDR1 and CDR2: SGHRS and YFSETQ. V gave up 3 bases and J gave up 5 bases, with 12 bases separating them. The CDR3 consists of 14 residues. The CDR3 protein is CASSSRGSDNEQFF. Here the CDR3 DNA reads TGCGCCAGCAGCTCCAGGGGAAGCGACAATGAGCAGTTCTTC.

The chain combines TRBV6-6 with TRBJ2-6, with TRBD1 identical over 8 bases. Germline lookup yields CDR1 MNHNY and CDR2 SVGAGI (reference sequence). V gave up 6 bases and J gave up 2 bases; unmatched junction bases: 6. CDR3 length: 16 amino acids. The DNA of the CDR3 is TGTGCCAGCAGACGTATACAGGGGGCTGGGGCCAACGTCCTGACTTTC. It yields the protein CASRRIQGAGANVLTF.

This clonotype was detected a few times. The V call is TRBV11-1, the J call TRBJ2-1; TRBD1 might be the D (6 bases). The CDR3 runs 16 residues. V shed 4 bases and J shed 0 bases, with 13 bases lying between them. The germline V gene has CDR1 SGHAT and CDR2 FQDESV (reference sequence). Written as DNA, the CDR3 is TGTGCCAGCAGCTCAAGACAGGATAGCTCCTACAATGAGCAGTTCTTC. Its protein product is CASSSRQDSSYNEQFF. The full variable domain, with the rest looked up from reference TRBV11-1 and TRBJ2-1, is EAEVAQSPRYKITEKSQAVAFWCDPISGHATLYWYRQILGQGPELLVQFQDESVVDDSQLPKDRFSAERLKGVDSTLKIQPAELGDSAMYLCASSSRQDSSYNEQFFGPGTRLTVL.

The chain carries TRBV20-1 and TRBJ2-5, with D maybe TRBD2 (6 bases). Germline V gene sequence: CDR1 DFQATT, CDR2 SNEGSKA (reference sequence). The length of the CDR3 is 12 residues. With 4 bases removed from V and 2 bases from J, the gap between germline ends came to 8 bases. CDR3 region: CSATGEQETQYF. The DNA of the CDR3 is TGCAGTGCTACGGGAGAGCAAGAGACCCAGTACTTC.

The sample holds a few counts of this clonotype. The chain has TRBV19 and TRBJ1-4, with 10 bases identical to TRBD1. This CDR3 contains 13 residues. The V and J ends lost 9 bases and 7 bases, in that order; junction bases with no gene match: 5. Per the germline V gene, CDR1 is LNHDA and CDR2 is SQIVND (reference sequence). CDR3 in DNA: TGTGCCAGCACGACAGGGGGCTTTGAAAAACTGTTTTTT. Protein sequence: CASTTGGFEKLFF.

The chain has TRBV7-9 and TRBJ1-1; D unclear. The V and J ends lost 6 bases and 8 bases respectively, with 10 bases between them. The germline V gene has CDR1 SEHNR and CDR2 FQNEAQ (reference sequence). The CDR3 is 11 residues long. The chain's CDR3 is CASRLEGEAFF. In DNA form, the CDR3 reads TGTGCCAGCAGGCTAGAAGGCGAAGCTTTCTTT. The variable domain in full, completed from reference TRBV7-9 and TRBJ1-1, reads DTGVSQNPRHKITKRGQNVTFRCDPISEHNRLYWYRQTLGQGPEFLTYFQNEAQLEKSRLLSDRFSAERPKGSFSTLEIQRTEQGDSAMYLCASRLEGEAFFGQGTRLTVV.

The J gene is TRBJ2-5, the V gene TRBV12-3 or TRBV12-4; D is perhaps TRBD2 (6 bases). This CDR3 is built from 15 residues. V was clipped by 6 bases and J by 5 bases, with 19 bases between them. The CDR3 coding sequence is TGTGCCAGCAGCCTTACCCCCGGCGGGACGGAGACCCAGTACTTC. It codes for CASSLTPGGTETQYF.

This clonotype was counted only a few times. The chain carries TRBV2 and TRBJ1-1; D ambiguous. This CDR3 contains 14 residues. Germline lookup yields CDR1 SNHLY and CDR2 FYNNEI. Trimming took off 7 bases at V and 6 bases at J, with 18 bases between the two ends. DNA of the CDR3: TGTGCCAGCAACCAAGATGGAGGTTCGGCTGAAGCTTTCTTT. Residues: CASNQDGGSAEAFF.

This clonotype has a handful of counts. V is TRBV20-1 and J is TRBJ2-5, with 9 bases fitting TRBD2. Trimming cost V 1 base and J 5 bases; bases outside gene matches: 5. In germline, CDR1 is DFQATT, CDR2 SNEGSKA (reference sequence). The CDR3 runs to 14 residues. This CDR3 reads CSARVRTSVETQYF. CDR3 coding DNA: TGCAGTGCTAGAGTCCGGACTAGCGTTGAGACCCAGTACTTC.

J is TRBJ2-1 and V is TRBV7-2; D remains ambiguous. This CDR3 comprises 14 residues. CDR1 SGHTA and CDR2 FQGNSA come from the germline V gene. V lost 2 bases to trimming and J lost 4 bases, with 9 bases between them. This CDR3 reads CASSLRRLYNEQFF. DNA of the CDR3: TGTGCCAGCAGCTTACGGCGGTTATACAATGAGCAGTTCTTC.

V usage is TRBV7-2 and J usage is TRBJ2-7; TRBD1 matches at 8 bases. The CDR3 runs to 15 residues. Germline V lookup: CDR1 SGHTA, CDR2 FQGNSA. Trimming took 4 bases from V and 1 from J; bases not matched to a gene: 6. CDR3 loop: CASSSDRGGSYEQYF. CDR3 nucleotides: TGTGCCAGCAGCTCCGACAGGGGAGGTTCCTACGAGCAGTACTTC.

The count of this clonotype is one. The CDR3 nucleotides read TGTGCCAGCAGCGATAGCATTAGCACAGATACGCAGTATTTT. Translated: CASSDSISTDTQYF. The rearrangement joins TRBV9 to TRBJ2-3; D remains unclear. Trimming took off 3 bases at V and 0 bases at J, with 8 bases between the two ends. From germline, CDR1 is SGDLS and CDR2 YYNGEE. This CDR3 contains 14 residues.